The 14 T cell receptor beta chains in this list originate from one sample, sequenced in a study of blood T cell repertoires in COVID-19. Produced via immunoSEQ multiplex PCR; TCRdb's table is partial and in-frame only. There are some 240,000 clones in the sample; 75% to 85% occur only once, and roughly 12% lies in the top ten. The sample was peripheral blood. The receptor set was obtained from a human donor in a cohort sampled during active COVID-19.

The chain recombines TRBV7-8 with TRBJ2-5; D not certain. Germline loops: CDR1 SGHVS, CDR2 FQNEAQ. With 3 bases removed from V and 4 bases from J, the gap between germline ends came to 3 bases. This CDR3 region has 11 residues. The chain's CDR3 is CASSFRETQYF. The CDR3 nucleotides are TGTGCCAGCAGCTTCAGAGAGACCCAGTACTTC.

There are a few counts of this clone. The chain joins TRBV28 to TRBJ2-7; a weak D match, TRBD1 (5 bases). Trimming removed 8 bases from V and 5 bases from J, with 16 bases in between. Germline V lookup: CDR1 MDHEN, CDR2 SYDVKM. The CDR3 is made up of 13 amino acids. The CDR3 DNA is TGTGCCAGCCGAAGCGTCTGGGGCCACGAGCAGTACTTC. Amino acid sequence: CASRSVWGHEQYF.

The J gene is TRBJ1-5, the V gene TRBV28; 9 bases agree with TRBD1. Germline V gene data show CDR1 as MDHEN and CDR2 as SYDVKM. V was clipped by 6 bases and J by 4 bases; unmatched bases: 10. The CDR3 loop spans 16 amino acids. The CDR3 region has the DNA TGTGCCAGCAGCTCCTACAGGGGGCGGGGGAATCAGCCCCAGCATTTT. Its translation: CASSSYRGRGNQPQHF.

To note about this clone: Germline is not matched at one junction end, which may reflect a read error. The chain recombines TRBV5-4 with TRBJ2-7; tentative D call: TRBD2 (6 bases). Germline V gives CDR1 SGHNT, CDR2 YYREEE (reference sequence). This CDR3 region has 15 residues. CDR3 nucleotide sequence: TGTGCCAGCAGCGTACCCGGGACTCTATCCTCCGAGCAGTACTTC. Protein: CASSVPGTLSSEQYF. Using reference TRBV5-4 and TRBJ2-7 for the parts outside the CDR3, the full variable domain is ETGVTQSPTHLIKTRGQQVTLRCSSQSGHNTVSWYQQALGQGPQFIFQYYREEENGRGNFPPRFSGLQFPNYSSELNVNALELDDSALYLCASSVPGTLSSEQYFGPGTRLTVT.

The V and J genes are TRBV5-5 and TRBJ1-5; 7 bases map to TRBD1. There are 20 residues in the CDR3. CDR1 is SGHKS, CDR2 YYEKEE, per germline (reference sequence). V was clipped by 4 bases and J by 0 bases; unmatched bases: 19. CDR3 protein: CASSPITGEPTRYSNQPQHF. The CDR3 coding sequence is TGTGCCAGCAGCCCGATCACAGGGGAACCTACTCGATATAGCAATCAGCCCCAGCATTTT.

The gene calls are TRBV5-4 and TRBJ2-7; D remains unclear. CDR1 and CDR2 from the germline V gene are SGHNT and YYREEE (reference sequence). The V and J ends lost 0 bases and 5 bases respectively, with 12 bases between them. This CDR3 has 14 residues. The CDR3 DNA reads TGTGCCAGCAGCTTGGGTCTAGTAGACGACGAGCAGTACTTC. It encodes CASSLGLVDDEQYF.

The chain's CDR3 is CASDPEGRWNSPLHF. CDR3 sequence (DNA): TGTGCTAGTGACCCGGAGGGAAGATGGAATTCACCCCTCCACTTT. The gene calls are TRBV12-5 and TRBJ1-6, with D unclear. The V gene's germline CDR1 is LGHNT and CDR2 FRNRAP. Trimming stripped 7 bases from V and 7 bases from J, with 17 bases between. The CDR3 totals 15 residues.

This clone has just a few counts. The chain recombines TRBV14 with TRBJ1-4, with 7 bases matching TRBD1. The CDR3 spans 16 residues. Germline-derived CDR1 and CDR2 are SGHDN and FVKESK. The V gene end was trimmed by 4 bases and the J gene end by 4 bases; junction bases not matched to a gene: 9. This chain's CDR3 is CASSRIGQAINEKLFF. The CDR3 DNA is TGTGCCAGCAGCCGAATTGGACAGGCGATTAATGAAAAACTGTTTTTT.

This sequence joins TRBV12-5 and TRBJ2-5, with D unresolved. This CDR3 region has 13 residues. In germline, CDR1 is LGHNT, CDR2 FRNRAP. V lost 6 bases and J 7 bases, leaving 15 bases between the germline ends. The CDR3 loop reads CASGPSGEGTQYF. The DNA for the CDR3 is TGTGCTAGTGGACCCTCCGGAGAAGGGACCCAGTACTTC.

This chain links TRBV12-3 or TRBV12-4 with TRBJ2-5, with a possible D match to TRBD2 (5 bases). V dropped 3 bases and J dropped 5 bases, with 10 bases sitting between them. The CDR3 extends over 13 amino acids. CDR3 nucleotides: TGTGCCAGCAGTTTGAGGGAGTTGGAGACCCAGTACTTC. Its protein is CASSLRELETQYF.

This sequence joins TRBV28 and TRBJ1-1; D unresolved. Trimming cost V 1 base and J 0 bases, with 12 bases left between them. This CDR3 comprises 16 residues. CDR1 and CDR2 (germline): MDHEN, SYDVKM. In DNA, the CDR3 is TGTGCCAGCAGTTTATATTCGGGGAGCATGAACACTGAAGCTTTCTTT. Translated: CASSLYSGSMNTEAFF.

The chain couples TRBV3-1 (or the pseudogene TRBV3-2) to TRBJ2-1, with D perhaps matching TRBD2 (5 bases). The CDR3 spans 11 residues. Per germline, CDR1 LGHDT and CDR2 YNNKEL (reference sequence). Between the trimmed V and J ends, which lost 1 base and 10 bases, there was a span of 5 bases. The CDR3: CASSQAGEQFF. The CDR3 DNA reads TGTGCCAGCAGCCAAGCGGGGGAGCAGTTCTTC.

The chain has TRBV5-6 and TRBJ1-4; 7 positions agree with TRBD1. V lost 3 bases and J lost 5; bases outside the gene matches: 7. The germline V gene has CDR1 SGHDT and CDR2 YYEEEE. The CDR3 has 15 residues. As DNA, the CDR3 is TGTGCCAGCAGCTGGCGGGACAGCGAAAATGAAAAACTGTTTTTT. Amino acid sequence: CASSWRDSENEKLFF.

This clone has only a few counts. The rearrangement uses TRBV28 and TRBJ1-5, with D possibly TRBD1 on 5 matching bases. Deletions cut 5 bases from V and 4 bases from J, with 21 bases between. CDR1 MDHEN and CDR2 SYDVKM come from the germline V gene. CDR3 length: 17 residues. This chain's CDR3 is CASSPNYLQVINQPQHF. CDR3 nucleotides: TGTGCCAGCAGTCCTAACTATTTACAGGTCATTAATCAGCCCCAGCATTTT. The entire variable domain, with the rest obtained from reference TRBV28 and TRBJ1-5, is as follows: DVKVTQSSRYLVKRTGEKVFLECVQDMDHENMFWYRQDPGLGLRLIYFSYDVKMKEKGDIPEGYSVSREKKERFSLILESASTNQTSMYLCASSPNYLQVINQPQHFGDGTRLSIL.